The entry below describes one T cell receptor (beta chain). The antigen is undetermined. Patients between 18 and 65 years old had hyperthyroidism, newly diagnosed and lasting under 2 months. Predating any ophthalmopathy symptoms, the blood sample was taken at first hyperthyroidism diagnosis. These data come from a study of T cells in Graves' hyperthyroidism and ophthalmopathy. Findings and caveats of the study: Among thyroid clonotypes expanded above 0.001, most also appeared in blood.

The CDR3 covers 15 residues. V shed 1 base and J shed 1 base, with 10 bases lying between them. The germline gives CDR1 MDHEN, CDR2 SYDVKM. RNA transcripts were the template for amplifying TCR beta CDR3 regions. Initially, a first-round RT-PCR of the TCR CDR3 employed the HTBI primer set. TCRdb processed the multiplex PCR reads anew with MiXCR; each CDR3 protein has one entry. The sample consists of fewer than 450,000 distinct CDR3 sequences, about 18% of them appearing once. The chain is built from TRBV28 and TRBJ2-5; weak D call: TRBD2 (5 bases). The sequenced material came from blood. The clonotype comes from a woman younger than 45 with Graves' hyperthyroidism that later progressed to Graves' ophthalmopathy. The CDR3 bases are TGTGCCAGCAGTTTATTCGAGGGTACCCAAGAGACCCAGTACTTC. As protein: CASSLFEGTQETQYF.